This TCR beta chain was identified in a study of tumor-infiltrating lymphocytes in primary liver carcinoma. Overall study context: Tumor lesions were T1-T3 N0M0 and spanned about 4.2 to 10 cm. Whole-study findings and limits: Tumors reached a significantly greater top-250-clone fraction than blood did (p = 0.039).

With a constant-region primer, TCR beta cDNA was made from approximately 450 ng of total RNA. Slightly modified ARM-PCR served as the procedure for the TCR beta libraries. These libraries came from three rounds of nested multiplex PCR. Primers for the first two PCR rounds were TRBV1-TRBV30 forward primers and a C-beta reverse primer (approximately 10 cycles per round). TCRdb reprocessed the multiplex PCR reads with MiXCR, giving one entry per CDR3 protein. The data hold 300,000 to 400,000 distinct CDR3 sequences, with around 60% observed a single time. This clonotype was counted a few times. Its matching antigen is unknown. It was unsorted whole blood that yielded blood RNA, and germline DNA was also extracted. What was collected before surgery was roughly 4 milliliters of peripheral blood. The germline V gene has CDR1 MNHEY and CDR2 SVGAGI. V lost 2 bases to trimming and J lost 6 bases; unmatched junction nucleotides: 3. CDR3 length: 15 residues.

This clonotype was obtained from a man aged 40-50 years with primary liver carcinoma and hepatitis B virus infection. The chain couples TRBV6-5 to TRBJ1-4, with 10 bases identical to TRBD1. The material sequenced was peripheral blood. The CDR3 reads CASSYGTGAHEKLFF. The CDR3 DNA follows: TGTGCCAGCAGTTACGGGACAGGGGCCCATGAAAAACTGTTTTTT.